This T cell receptor beta chain was sequenced in a study of cytomegalovirus exposure and HLA in healthy donors (dated by TCRdb to the late 2010s). In terms of the full investigation: According to an earlier analysis of several hundred of the donors, about 170 million T cells yielded 117 million unique TCR beta sequences and roughly 280 Gb of sequence data. An early release that covered roughly 600 HLA-typed donors contained about 300 gigabases of sequencing data and about 93 million unique TCR sequences. Of the roughly 410 genotyped donors, more than 75% were placed in the genetic ancestry cluster associated with self-reported Caucasian donors. The aim of the study was to test whether cataloging public T cell receptors could identify signatures of past pathogen exposure. The study used immunosequencing to profile the T cell repertoires of several hundred subjects and linked those repertoires to cytomegalovirus serostatus. Besides the first cohort of approximately 670 subjects, a separate validation cohort made up of over 100 different subjects was used. To predict cytomegalovirus infection status, the study combined high-throughput TCR immunosequencing, statistical association of individual TCRs with disease status, and machine learning. A later analysis re-analyzed previously published TCR beta repertoires from about 730 donors and added high-resolution HLA genotyping to study TCR occurrence patterns. In the later analysis, no new phenotypic data were used to find candidate immune exposures; instead, reliance was placed on TCR beta sequences and their occurrence across donors. An earlier analysis of approximately 630 of the donors applied high-throughput TCR beta sequencing to assess whether each TCR beta V gene segment acted as functional or pseudogenic. Donor age, sex, ethnicity and CMV serostatus were compiled together with the repertoire data. In a later genetic analysis, genome-wide SNP genotypes for about 65% of the roughly 700 donors were used, and that subset was treated as a discovery cohort. All discovery cohort repertoires had been generated on a single sequencing platform. HLA typing covered class I and class II loci at four-digit resolution. Typing coverage differed by locus: A, B, C, DRB1 and DQB1 were typed in roughly 620-630 donors, DQA1 in about 500, DPA1 in nearly 610, and DPB1 in 450 to 490. Because of strong linkage in the cohort, roughly five DR-DQ haplotypes were treated as single units for association and clustering. Among 300 to 500 genotyped donors of the cohort, an average of around 220,000 unique TCR beta nucleotide sequences was sequenced per donor, of which 15% to 20% were non-productive. The research as a whole found: A group of highly shared sequence variants was considered likely to be a technical artifact of the sequencing pipeline. The 87-base-pair reads could not distinguish some IMGT-functional V segments, including TRBV6-2 and TRBV6-3, so those segments were excluded. A further reported finding was that TCR beta sequences accurately predicted the HLA-A and HLA-B alleles for most subjects in the first cohort. A later genetic analysis associated a missense DCLRE1C variant with V-gene and J-gene trimming of TCR beta chains, and an independent cohort replicated the association. When HLA alleles, especially DR and DQ, strongly co-occurred, attributing TCR associations to individual alleles was difficult. Three of the identified cytomegalovirus-associated TCR beta chains were confirmed in vitro to be specific for cytomegalovirus antigens. Most TCR sequences were observed very rarely across donors, whereas some public TCRs were present in many individuals. In a later analysis, the rate of TCR association differed among HLA loci, with DRB1 alleles having the most associated TCRs and HLA-C alleles having the fewest. A later analysis reported that several top co-occurrence clusters appeared linked to parvovirus B19, influenza, CMV and Epstein-Barr virus. Roughly uniform sequencing depth across donors was assumed in presence/absence analyses, although this assumption may not hold. In the study, approximately 160 TCR beta chains were listed as associated with cytomegalovirus. The only immune exposure information available for the cohort was CMV serostatus. In a later analysis, HLA-associated TCR beta chains showed more clonal expansion and lower generation probabilities than non-associated chains that were equally common. The cohort was sequenced for TCR beta chains only, and without alpha or paired-chain data the features that could be detected were limited. A later analysis associated 16,951 TCR beta sequences with specific HLA alleles at a false discovery rate of 0.05. Most CMV-associated TCR beta chains appeared to be HLA-restricted in a later analysis, and the HLA associations seemed to be driven largely by CMV exposure. Because counts were too low, seventeen rarely observed V segments, including chromosome 9 orphons, were excluded from the earlier analysis of about 500 of the donors. HLA typing was unavailable for some donors at each locus, so association tests used only the typed subset. Broadly in line with IMGT annotations, most TCR beta V segments showed up in productive rearrangements about 87% or about 30% of the time in an earlier analysis of a few hundred of the donors. Linkage disequilibrium might explain the correlated functional status among segregating V segments, but an unknown experimental factor could not be ruled out. The authors suggested that the approach could potentially be generalized to other disease states and immunological phenotypes. In a later genetic analysis, fewer N-insertions in productive TCRs were reported among donors in an Asian-associated ancestry cluster than the roughly 640-donor mean. Cytomegalovirus status was reported to be diagnosed by the classifier with high specificity and sensitivity in both the original and validation cohorts.

The protocol used for the library was the immunoSEQ multiplex PCR assay. For the multiplex PCR, a mixture combining 60 forward primers for TCR Vbeta segments and 13 reverse primers for TCR Jbeta segments was used. The CDR3 region of rearranged TCR beta genes was amplified from genomic DNA with a multiplex PCR assay. The Illumina HiSeq System was used to sequence the amplified TCR beta libraries as 87-base-pair reads. On the study's bioinformatics: A later analysis tallied around 87 million unique TCR beta chains across the roughly 610 repertoires, and 10 million to 11 million of those chains were shared by two or more donors. A nearest-neighbor algorithm error-corrected the raw reads and collapsed the reads into unique sequences, merging closely related sequences to remove PCR and sequencing errors. To assign V, D and J gene segments, CDR3 sequences were aligned to IMGT reference sequences. For a sequence to be retained, a match of at least six nucleotides was required to both a V gene segment and a J gene segment. A rearrangement was called productive if the CDR3 had no stop codons and remained in frame with V and J, and every other rearrangement was called non-productive. CDR3 was defined according to IMGT convention as the region running from the second conserved V-encoded cysteine to the conserved J-encoded phenylalanine. In an earlier analysis of approximately 590 of the donors, sequences lacking an unambiguous match to a single V gene segment were excluded. In an earlier analysis of 587 of the donors, V segments were called functional above 56.7% productive rearrangements and were called segregating when the between-donor standard deviation exceeded 5%. A statistical classification framework was developed to diagnose cytomegalovirus status using the catalog of TCR beta chain sequences. In a later analysis, V and J genes were assigned by comparing TCR nucleotide sequences against IMGT/GENE-DB human TR gene sequences. Using the TCRdist pipeline, a later analysis assigned CDR3 sequences along with most-parsimonious VDJ recombination scenarios. In a later analysis, each TCR beta chain was defined by its CDR3 amino acid sequence together with its V-gene family, and reads lacking a unique V-gene family were excluded. To address suspected cross-contamination and a sequencing artifact, a later analysis removed approximately 600 highly shared, low-generation-probability nucleotide sequences. In a later analysis, a clonal expansion index was calculated for each public chain from normalized within-repertoire ranks of inferred template counts. In a later analysis, generation probabilities were computed with a VDJ recombination model fitted to out-of-frame rearrangements, and the resulting probabilities were checked against IGoR. In a later analysis, TCR-TCR, TCR-HLA and TCR-CMV co-occurrence was scored with hypergeometric tests, and a repertoire-size bias correction was applied to TCR pairs. In a later analysis, false discovery rates were estimated by permuting HLA or CMV assignments 20 times. A later analysis grouped co-occurring TCRs with DBSCAN, adding TCRdist sequence similarity when clustering within HLA-allele-positive subsets. Repertoires with fewer than 30,000 or more than 120,000 public chains, plus five repertoires with anomalous nucleotide sharing, were excluded from co-occurrence clustering. The table comes from immuneACCESS by way of TCRdb, which keeps in-frame sequences with V and J called. Part of the clones is missing from these tables; in studies checked, under half for an unresolved V gene and the rest for unknown reasons. V and J calls and clone size come straight from that table; D and trimming were deduced from the DNA. Present in this sample are 80,000 to 100,000 clones, roughly 76% of which were seen just once. 2.5% of the sample goes to the ten largest clones.

Trimming takes 8 bases off V and 4 bases off J; junction bases not matched to a gene: 8. The CDR3 spans 13 residues, from the cysteine through the phenylalanine. Only the CDR3 DNA is retained, 39 bases long and in frame from the first base. CDR1 and CDR2, looked up from the germline V gene, are SNHLY and FYNNEI. Turning to this clone: Its recognized antigen is unknown. Base qualities were left out, and no much larger clone turns up one base away.

The cohort comprised around 700 healthy bone marrow donors. All cohort members were sampled while nominally healthy, although unrecorded immune exposures were likely present. The donor tested CMV seronegative, placing the donor among the 350 or so seronegative members of the cohort. A peripheral blood sample was collected from each donor, and TCR beta sequencing was performed on peripheral blood mononuclear cells. Genomic DNA was extracted from the blood cell samples with the Qiagen DNeasy Blood Extraction Kit. The sequenced material came from PBMCs. The TCR was taken from a man aged 50-59 years in good health and CMV-seronegative. The chain couples TRBV2 to TRBJ2-7; TRBD1 lines up with 7 middle nucleotides. The CDR3 protein sequence reads: CASAPGQLYEQYF. Read as DNA, the sequence is TGTGCCAGCGCCCCGGGACAGTTGTACGAGCAGTACTTC.